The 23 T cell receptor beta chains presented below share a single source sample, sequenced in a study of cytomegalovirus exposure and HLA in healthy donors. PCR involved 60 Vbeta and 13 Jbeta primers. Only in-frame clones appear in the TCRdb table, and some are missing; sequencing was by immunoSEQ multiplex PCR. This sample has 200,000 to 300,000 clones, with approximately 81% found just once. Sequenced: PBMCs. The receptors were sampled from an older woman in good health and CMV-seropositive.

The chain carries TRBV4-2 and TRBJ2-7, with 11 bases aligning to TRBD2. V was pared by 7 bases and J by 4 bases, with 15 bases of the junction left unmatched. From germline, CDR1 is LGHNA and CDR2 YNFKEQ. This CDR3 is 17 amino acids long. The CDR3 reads CASKGPLSGRAGYEQYF. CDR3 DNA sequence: TGTGCCAGCAAAGGTCCCCTTAGCGGGAGGGCCGGGTACGAGCAGTACTTC.

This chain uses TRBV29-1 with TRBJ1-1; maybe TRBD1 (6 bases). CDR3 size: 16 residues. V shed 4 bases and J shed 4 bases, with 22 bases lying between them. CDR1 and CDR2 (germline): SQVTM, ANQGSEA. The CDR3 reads CSVAGLGRGVGTEAFF. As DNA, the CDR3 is TGCAGCGTTGCTGGTTTGGGCAGGGGAGTGGGCACTGAAGCTTTCTTT.

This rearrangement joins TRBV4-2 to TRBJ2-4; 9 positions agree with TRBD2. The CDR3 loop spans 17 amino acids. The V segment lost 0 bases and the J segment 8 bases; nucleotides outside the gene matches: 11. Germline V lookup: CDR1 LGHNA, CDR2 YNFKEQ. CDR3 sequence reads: CASSQDPLAGKGDIQYF. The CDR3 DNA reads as TGTGCCAGCAGCCAAGATCCCCTAGCGGGGAAGGGGGACATTCAGTACTTC.

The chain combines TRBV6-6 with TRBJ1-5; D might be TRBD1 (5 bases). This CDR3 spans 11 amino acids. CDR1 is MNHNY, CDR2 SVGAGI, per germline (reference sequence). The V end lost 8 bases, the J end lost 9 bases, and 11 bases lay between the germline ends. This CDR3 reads CASGALRPQHF. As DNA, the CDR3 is TGTGCCAGCGGGGCCCTAAGGCCCCAGCATTTT.

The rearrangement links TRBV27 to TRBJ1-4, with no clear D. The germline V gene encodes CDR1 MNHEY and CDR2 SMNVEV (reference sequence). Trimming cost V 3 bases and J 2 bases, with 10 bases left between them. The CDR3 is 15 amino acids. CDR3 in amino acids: CASSFFAGTNEKLFF. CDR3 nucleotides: TGTGCCAGCAGTTTTTTCGCCGGTACTAATGAAAAACTGTTTTTT.

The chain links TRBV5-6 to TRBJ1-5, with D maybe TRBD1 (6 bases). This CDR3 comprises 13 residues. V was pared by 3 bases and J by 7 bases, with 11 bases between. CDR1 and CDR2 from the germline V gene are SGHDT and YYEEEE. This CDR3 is CASSSNRDQPQHF. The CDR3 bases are TGTGCCAGCAGCTCCAACAGGGACCAGCCCCAGCATTTT.

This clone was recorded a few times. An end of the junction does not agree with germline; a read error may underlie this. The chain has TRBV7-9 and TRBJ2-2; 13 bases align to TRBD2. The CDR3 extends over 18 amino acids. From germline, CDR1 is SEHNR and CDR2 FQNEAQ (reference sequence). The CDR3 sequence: CSSSIGLAGAFNTGELFF. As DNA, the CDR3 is TGTTCCAGCAGCATCGGACTAGCGGGAGCGTTCAACACCGGGGAGCTGTTTTTT.

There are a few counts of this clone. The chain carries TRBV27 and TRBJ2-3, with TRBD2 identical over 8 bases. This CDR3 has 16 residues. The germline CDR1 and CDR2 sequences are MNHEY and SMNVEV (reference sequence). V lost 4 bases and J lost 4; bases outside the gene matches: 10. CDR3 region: CASSWGPSGLPDTQYF. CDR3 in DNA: TGTGCCAGCAGTTGGGGACCTAGCGGGCTCCCAGATACGCAGTATTTT.

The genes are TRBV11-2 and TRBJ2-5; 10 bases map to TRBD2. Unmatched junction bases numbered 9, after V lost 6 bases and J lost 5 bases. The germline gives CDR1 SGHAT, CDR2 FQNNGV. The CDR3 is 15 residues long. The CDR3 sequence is CASSPGLASSETQYF. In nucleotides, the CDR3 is TGTGCCAGCAGTCCGGGACTAGCGAGTTCTGAGACCCAGTACTTC.

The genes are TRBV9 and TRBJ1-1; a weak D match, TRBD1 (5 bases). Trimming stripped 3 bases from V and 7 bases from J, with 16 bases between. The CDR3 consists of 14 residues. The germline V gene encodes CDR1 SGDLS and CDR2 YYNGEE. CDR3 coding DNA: TGTGCCAGCAGCGATTCCACAGGAGAGTATGAAGCTTTCTTT. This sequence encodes CASSDSTGEYEAFF. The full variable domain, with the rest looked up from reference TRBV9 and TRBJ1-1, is DSGVTQTPKHLITATGQRVTLRCSPRSGDLSVYWYQQSLDQGLQFLIQYYNGEERAKGNILERFSAQQFPDLHSELNLSSLELGDSALYFCASSDSTGEYEAFFGQGTRLTVV.

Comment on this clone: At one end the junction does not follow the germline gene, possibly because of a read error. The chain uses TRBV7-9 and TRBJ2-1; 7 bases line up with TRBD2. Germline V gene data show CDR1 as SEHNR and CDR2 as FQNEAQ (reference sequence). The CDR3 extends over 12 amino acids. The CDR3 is CSSGKPAGEQFF. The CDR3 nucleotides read TGTTCCAGCGGGAAGCCGGCGGGCGAGCAGTTCTTC. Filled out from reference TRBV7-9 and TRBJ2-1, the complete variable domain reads DTGVSQNPRHKITKRGQNVTFRCDPISEHNRLYWYRQTLGQGPEFLTYFQNEAQLEKSRLLSDRFSAERPKGSFSTLEIQRTEQGDSAMYLCSSGKPAGEQFFGPGTRLTVL.

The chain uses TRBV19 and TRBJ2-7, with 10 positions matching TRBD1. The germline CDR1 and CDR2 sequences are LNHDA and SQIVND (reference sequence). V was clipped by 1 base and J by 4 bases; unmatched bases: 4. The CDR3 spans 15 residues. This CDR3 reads CASSIGQGAFYEQYF. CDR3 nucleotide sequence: TGTGCCAGTAGTATAGGACAGGGGGCCTTTTACGAGCAGTACTTC.

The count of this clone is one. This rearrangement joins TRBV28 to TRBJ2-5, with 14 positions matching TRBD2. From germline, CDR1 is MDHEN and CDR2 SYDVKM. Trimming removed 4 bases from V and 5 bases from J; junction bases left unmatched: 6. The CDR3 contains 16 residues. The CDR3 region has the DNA TGTGCCAGCAGTTCAACGGGACTAGCGGGAGCGGAGACCCAGTACTTC. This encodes CASSSTGLAGAETQYF.

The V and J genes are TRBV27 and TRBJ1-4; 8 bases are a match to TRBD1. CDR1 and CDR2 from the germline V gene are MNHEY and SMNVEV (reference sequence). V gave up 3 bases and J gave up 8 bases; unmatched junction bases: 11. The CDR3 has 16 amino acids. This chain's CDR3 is CASSLLQGARREKLFF. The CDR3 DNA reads TGTGCCAGCAGTTTGCTCCAGGGGGCCCGCCGAGAAAAACTGTTTTTT.

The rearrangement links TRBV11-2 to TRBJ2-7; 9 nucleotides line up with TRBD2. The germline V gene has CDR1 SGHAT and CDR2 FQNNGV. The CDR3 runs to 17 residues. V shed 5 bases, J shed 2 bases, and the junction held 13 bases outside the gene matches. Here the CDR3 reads CASSPRTSAFLTYEQYF. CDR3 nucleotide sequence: TGTGCCAGCAGCCCTCGGACTAGCGCCTTCTTAACCTACGAGCAGTACTTC.

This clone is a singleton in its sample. DNA for the CDR3: TGTGCCAGCAGTCCCGGACTAGCGGGAGAGCAGTACTTC. Amino acid sequence: CASSPGLAGEQYF. The rearrangement links TRBV27 to TRBJ2-7; 12 positions match TRBD2. The CDR3 sequence is 13 residues long. CDR1 and CDR2 (germline): MNHEY, SMNVEV (reference sequence). The V segment lost 5 bases and the J segment 7 bases; nucleotides outside the gene matches: 3.

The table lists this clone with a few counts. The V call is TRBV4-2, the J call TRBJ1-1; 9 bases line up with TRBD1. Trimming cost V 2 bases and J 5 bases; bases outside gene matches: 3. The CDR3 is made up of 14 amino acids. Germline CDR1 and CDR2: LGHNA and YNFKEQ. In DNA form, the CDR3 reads TGTGCCAGCAGCCAACGGACAGGGGAGACTGAAGCTTTCTTT. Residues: CASSQRTGETEAFF.

The CDR3 protein is CASSLWELAASSYNEQFF. In nucleotides, the CDR3 is TGTGCCAGCAGCTTATGGGAACTAGCGGCCAGCTCCTACAATGAGCAGTTCTTC. V and J are TRBV5-6 and TRBJ2-1; 8 bases agree with TRBD2. The length of the CDR3 is 18 residues. The J segment lost 0 bases and the V segment lost 2 bases, leaving 10 bases of the junction unmatched. Germline V gives CDR1 SGHDT, CDR2 YYEEEE.

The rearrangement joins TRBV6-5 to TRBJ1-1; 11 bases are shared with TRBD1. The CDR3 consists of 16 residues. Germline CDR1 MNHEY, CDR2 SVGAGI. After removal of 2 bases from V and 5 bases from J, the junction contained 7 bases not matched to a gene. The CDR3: CASSYRRDRGNTEAFF. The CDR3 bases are TGTGCCAGCAGTTACCGCCGGGACAGGGGGAATACTGAAGCTTTCTTT.

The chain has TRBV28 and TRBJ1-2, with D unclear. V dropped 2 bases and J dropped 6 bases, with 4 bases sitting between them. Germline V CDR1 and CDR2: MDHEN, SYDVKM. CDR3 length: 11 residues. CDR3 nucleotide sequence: TGTGCCAGCAGTTTAGCGGATGGCTACACCTTC. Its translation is CASSLADGYTF.

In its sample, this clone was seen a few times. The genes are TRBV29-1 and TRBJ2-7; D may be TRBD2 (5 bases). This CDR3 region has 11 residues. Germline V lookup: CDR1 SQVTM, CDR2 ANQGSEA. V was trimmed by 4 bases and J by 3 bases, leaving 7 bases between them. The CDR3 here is CSVVRDYEQYF. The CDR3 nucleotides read TGCAGCGTTGTACGGGACTACGAGCAGTACTTC.

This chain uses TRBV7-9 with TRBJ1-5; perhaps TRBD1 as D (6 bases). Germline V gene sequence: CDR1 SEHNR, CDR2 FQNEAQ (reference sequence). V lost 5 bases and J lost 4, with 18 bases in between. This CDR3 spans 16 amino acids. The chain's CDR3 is CASSRDQGFINQPQHF. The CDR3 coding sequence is TGTGCCAGCAGCCGAGATCAGGGGTTTATAAATCAGCCCCAGCATTTT.

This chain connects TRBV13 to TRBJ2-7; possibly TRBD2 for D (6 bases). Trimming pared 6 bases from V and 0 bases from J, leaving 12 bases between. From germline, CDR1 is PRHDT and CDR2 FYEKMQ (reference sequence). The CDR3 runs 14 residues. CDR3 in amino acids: CASRSGLSSYEQYF. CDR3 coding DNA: TGTGCCAGCAGATCGGGACTCAGCTCCTACGAGCAGTACTTC.